This is a list of T cell receptor beta chains from one sample in a study of memory CD4+ T cells and cytomegalovirus serostatus. Here immunoSEQ multiplex PCR was the method, and the copy in TCRdb shows in-frame clones only, minus some. The profile covers some 41,000 clones, with 76% appearing a single time and roughly 6.5% taken by the ten largest. Sequenced input: memory CD4+ T cells from blood. The receptors derive from an adult in good health and CMV-seronegative. The CDR3 runs from the conserved cysteine through the conserved F or W. The order of the fields is V gene, D gene, J gene, clone size, CDR3 protein, CDR3 DNA. A D gene is named only where the DNA matches it firmly. Expanded clones are given a class, and other clones once, few, many or no size at all.

>TRBV5-6|NA|TRBJ2-2|NA
CASGHESWSGELFF
TGTGCCAGCGGGCACGAGAGTTGGTCCGGGGAGCTGTTTTTT
>TRBV19|TRBD1|TRBJ1-2|NA
CASSRASLDRDYGYTF
TGTGCCAGTAGTCGAGCTTCCCTCGACAGGGACTATGGCTACACCTTC
>TRBV11-2|NA|TRBJ1-4|NA
CASSFPGAPATNEKLFF
TGTGCCAGCAGCTTTCCCGGGGCCCCCGCAACTAATGAAAAACTGTTTTTT
>TRBV4-2|NA|TRBJ1-1|few
CASSQIGANTEAFF
TGTGCCAGCAGCCAGATAGGGGCGAACACTGAAGCTTTCTTT
>TRBV4-3|NA|TRBJ2-5|NA
CASSQGGGRGETQYF
TGCGCCAGCAGCCAAGGTGGGGGTAGGGGAGAGACCCAGTACTTC
>TRBV28|NA|TRBJ2-4|NA
CASSLEGAGGKNIQYF
TGTGCCAGCAGTCTCGAGGGCGCCGGCGGCAAAAACATTCAGTACTTC
>TRBV6-5|NA|TRBJ1-1|NA
CATTLSSGTEAFF
TGTGCCACCACACTAAGCTCTGGCACTGAAGCTTTCTTT
>TRBV29-1|NA|TRBJ1-1|NA
CSVVRARSAATEAFF
TGCAGCGTTGTTAGGGCAAGGTCGGCCGCCACTGAAGCTTTCTTT
>TRBV5-1|NA|TRBJ2-3|NA
CASSPGQRGDTQYF
TGCGCCAGCAGCCCAGGACAGAGGGGAGATACGCAGTATTTT
>TRBV5-4|TRBD2|TRBJ2-3|NA
CASSLPLAGGDTQYF
TGTGCCAGCAGCCTCCCCCTAGCGGGAGGAGATACGCAGTATTTT
>TRBV9|NA|TRBJ1-4|NA
CASSVTWGDANEKLFF
TGTGCCAGCAGCGTTACATGGGGCGATGCTAATGAAAAACTGTTTTTT
>TRBV11-2|NA|TRBJ2-2|NA
CASSPGVARQKPGELFF
TGTGCCAGCAGCCCAGGGGTGGCGCGACAGAAACCCGGGGAGCTGTTTTTT
>TRBV19|TRBD1|TRBJ2-7|once
CATQTGTGPLEQYF
TGTGCCACACAGACCGGGACAGGGCCTCTGGAGCAGTACTTC
>TRBV7-6|NA|TRBJ1-1|NA
CASSLSPGRRNTEAFF
TGTGCCAGCAGCCTCTCACCGGGACGGAGAAACACTGAAGCTTTCTTT
>TRBV11-3|TRBD2|TRBJ2-1|NA
CASSFAGGVEQFF
TGTGCCAGCAGCTTTGCGGGAGGGGTTGAGCAGTTCTTC
>TRBV7-2|TRBD2|TRBJ2-2|once
CASSWGGAVGELFF
TGTGCCAGCAGCTGGGGGGGAGCAGTCGGGGAGCTGTTTTTT
>TRBV6-9|NA|TRBJ1-2|NA
CASSKRRGYGYTF
TGTGCCAGCAGTAAAAGGCGGGGGTATGGCTACACCTTC
>TRBV7-9|NA|TRBJ1-5|few
CATTPAGGNQPQHF
TGTGCCACCACCCCGGCCGGTGGCAATCAGCCCCAGCATTTT
>TRBV21-1|NA|TRBJ2-7|NA
CASSSRGKESNSYEQYF
TGTGCCAGCAGCTCCAGGGGGAAAGAATCCAACTCCTACGAGCAGTACTTC
>TRBV30|NA|TRBJ2-6|NA
CAWSQGRSGANVLTF
TGTGCCTGGAGTCAAGGGCGCTCTGGGGCCAACGTCCTGACTTTC
>TRBV2|TRBD2|TRBJ2-7|NA
CASKDPSGGYYEQYF
TGTGCCAGCAAGGACCCGAGCGGGGGGTACTACGAGCAGTACTTC
>TRBV7-9|TRBD1|TRBJ1-1|NA
CASRSGTGRLEAFF
TGTGCCAGCAGGTCCGGGACAGGGCGCCTAGAAGCTTTCTTT
>TRBV7-2|TRBD2|TRBJ2-3|NA
CASSLALAGGRDTQYF
TGTGCCAGCAGCTTAGCCCTAGCGGGAGGGAGAGATACGCAGTATTTT
>TRBV7-2|TRBD1|TRBJ1-4|NA
CASSPRQGDEKLFF
TGTGCCAGCAGCCCGCGACAGGGGGATGAAAAACTGTTTTTT
>TRBV5-6|TRBD1|TRBJ2-7|NA
CASSFVSGQGRTQYF
TGTGCCAGCAGTTTTGTCTCGGGACAGGGGAGGACGCAGTACTTC
>TRBV7-2|NA|TRBJ2-1|NA
CASSLPLLVNEQFF
TGTGCCAGCAGCTTACCTCTCTTAGTCAATGAGCAGTTCTTC
>TRBV5-6|TRBD1|TRBJ1-5|NA
CASSRDRNQPQHF
TGTGCCAGCAGCAGGGACAGAAATCAGCCCCAGCATTTT
>TRBV6-5|NA|TRBJ2-1|few
CASSYETGIHNEQFF
TGTGCCAGCAGTTACGAGACTGGGATTCACAATGAGCAGTTCTTC
>TRBV12-2|NA|TRBJ2-1|once
CASRFPGTSGRGGDEQFF
TGTGCAAGTCGCTTCCCGGGGACTAGCGGGAGAGGTGGCGATGAGCAGTTCTTC
>TRBV5-1|NA|TRBJ1-1|NA
CASSLNGDKATEAFF
TGCGCCAGCAGCTTGAACGGGGACAAGGCCACTGAAGCTTTCTTT
>TRBV4-1|NA|TRBJ2-1|NA
CASSQDWRLEGNEQFF
TGCGCCAGCAGCCAAGATTGGAGACTAGAGGGCAATGAGCAGTTCTTC
>TRBV28|NA|TRBJ1-2|NA
CASSFRGNGYTF
TGTGCCAGCAGTTTTAGGGGTAATGGCTACACCTTC
>TRBV7-2|NA|TRBJ1-1|NA
CASSLDRNTEAFF
TGTGCCAGCAGCCTCGACAGGAACACTGAAGCTTTCTTT
>TRBV29-1|NA|TRBJ2-1|NA
CSVEHGANEQFF
TGCAGCGTTGAACACGGCGCAAATGAGCAGTTCTTC
>TRBV11-3|NA|TRBJ1-1|NA
CASSQGHGTEAFF
TGTGCCAGCAGCCAGGGACATGGCACTGAAGCTTTCTTT
>TRBV9|NA|TRBJ2-7|few
CASSVDQEAYEQYF
TGTGCCAGCAGCGTAGATCAAGAAGCCTACGAGCAGTACTTC